Described below is a single T cell receptor (beta chain) sequence and its context. Its target is not known. The sample comes from a study of CD8+ T cells in alopecia areata. Study results and limitations: Sequencing of scalp samples also captures resident alphabeta T cells of normal skin. Normal scalp showed lower clonality than lesional scalp, especially alopecia totalis/universalis.

Treatment reported: oral pan-JAK inhibitor, 5-10 mg twice daily. The authors extracted RNA and reverse transcribed it into cDNA as the sequencing template. Repertoires were generated with immunoSEQ multiplex PCR, while TCRdb's copy carries only in-frame clones and drops some. The data hold 250,000 to 350,000 clones, with around 64% observed a single time. The source was CD4+ T cells sorted from blood, collected around week 53, from a patient treated with tofacitinib. This clonotype was sampled from a human donor with alopecia areata.

The CDR3 protein is CSVGRQGGSEAFF. CDR3 in DNA: TGCAGCGTTGGCCGACAGGGCGGCTCTGAAGCTTTCTTT. The chain joins TRBV29-1 to TRBJ1-1; 7 bases are a match to TRBD1. Trimming at V came to 4 bases and at J to 6 bases, leaving 8 bases not matched to a gene. This CDR3 is built from 13 residues. Germline V gene sequence: CDR1 SQVTM, CDR2 ANQGSEA.